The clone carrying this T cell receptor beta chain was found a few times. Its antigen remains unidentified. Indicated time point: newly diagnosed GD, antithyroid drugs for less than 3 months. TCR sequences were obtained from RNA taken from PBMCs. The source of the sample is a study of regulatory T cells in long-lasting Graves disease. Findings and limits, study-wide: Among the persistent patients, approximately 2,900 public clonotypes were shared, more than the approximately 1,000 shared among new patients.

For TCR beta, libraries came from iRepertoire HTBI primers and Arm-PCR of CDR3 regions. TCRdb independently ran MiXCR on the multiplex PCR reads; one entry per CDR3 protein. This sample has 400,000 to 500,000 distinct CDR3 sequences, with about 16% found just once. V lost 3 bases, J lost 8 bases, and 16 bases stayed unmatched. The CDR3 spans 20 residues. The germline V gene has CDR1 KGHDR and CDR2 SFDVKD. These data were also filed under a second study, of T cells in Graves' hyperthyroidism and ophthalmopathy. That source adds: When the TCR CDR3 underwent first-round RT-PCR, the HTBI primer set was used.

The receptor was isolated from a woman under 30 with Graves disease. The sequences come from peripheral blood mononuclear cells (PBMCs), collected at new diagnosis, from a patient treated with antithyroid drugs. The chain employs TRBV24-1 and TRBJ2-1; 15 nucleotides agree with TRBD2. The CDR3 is CATSDPSPGLAGGRRYEQFF. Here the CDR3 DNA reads TGTGCCACCAGTGATCCATCCCCGGGACTAGCGGGAGGCCGCCGGTATGAGCAGTTCTTC.